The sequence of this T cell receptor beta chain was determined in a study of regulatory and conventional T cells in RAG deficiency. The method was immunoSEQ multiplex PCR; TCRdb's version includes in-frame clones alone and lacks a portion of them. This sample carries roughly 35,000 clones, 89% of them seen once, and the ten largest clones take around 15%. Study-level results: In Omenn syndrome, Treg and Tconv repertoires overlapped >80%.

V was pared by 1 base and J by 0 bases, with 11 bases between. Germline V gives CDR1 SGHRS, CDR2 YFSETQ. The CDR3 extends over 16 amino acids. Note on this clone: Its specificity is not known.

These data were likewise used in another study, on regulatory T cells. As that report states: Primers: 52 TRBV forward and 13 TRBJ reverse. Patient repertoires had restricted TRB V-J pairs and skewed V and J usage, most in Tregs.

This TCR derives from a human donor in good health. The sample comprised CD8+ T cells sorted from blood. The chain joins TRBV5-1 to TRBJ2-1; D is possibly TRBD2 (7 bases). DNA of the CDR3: TGCGCCAGCAGCTTGCTAGCGGACAGCTCCTACAATGAGCAGTTCTTC. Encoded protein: CASSLLADSSYNEQFF. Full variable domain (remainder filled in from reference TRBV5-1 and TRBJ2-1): KAGVTQTPRYLIKTRGQQVTLSCSPISGHRSVSWYQQTPGQGLQFLFEYFSETQRNKGNFPGRFSGRQFSNSRSEMNVSTLELGDSALYLCASSLLADSSYNEQFFGPGTRLTVL.